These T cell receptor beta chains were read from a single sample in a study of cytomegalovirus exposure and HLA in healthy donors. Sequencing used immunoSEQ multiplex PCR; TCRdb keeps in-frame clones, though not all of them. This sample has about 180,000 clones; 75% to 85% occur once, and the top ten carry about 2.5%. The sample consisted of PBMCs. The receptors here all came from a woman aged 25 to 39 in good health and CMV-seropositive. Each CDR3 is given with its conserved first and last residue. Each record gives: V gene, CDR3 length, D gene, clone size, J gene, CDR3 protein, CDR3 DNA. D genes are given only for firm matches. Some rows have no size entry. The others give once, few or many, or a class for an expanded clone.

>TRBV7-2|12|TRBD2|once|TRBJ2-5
CASSSPGTTQYF
TGTGCCAGCAGCTCACCCGGGACTACTCAGTACTTC
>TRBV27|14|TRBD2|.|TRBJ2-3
CASSFIGGADTQYF
TGTGCCAGCAGTTTTATTGGGGGGGCAGATACGCAGTATTTT
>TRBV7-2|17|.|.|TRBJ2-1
CASSQPGGGGGYNEQFF
TGTGCCAGCAGCCAACCTGGGGGCGGGGGCGGGTACAATGAGCAGTTCTTC
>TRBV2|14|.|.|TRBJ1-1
CASSVAGGNTEAFF
TGTGCCAGCAGTGTCGCCGGGGGTAACACTGAAGCTTTCTTT
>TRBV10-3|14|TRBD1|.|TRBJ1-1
CAIRLRQGIDEAFF
TGTGCCATCAGGCTCAGACAGGGTATAGATGAAGCTTTCTTT
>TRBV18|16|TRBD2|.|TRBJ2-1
CASSTSGGVTYNEQFF
TGTGCCAGCTCAACTAGCGGGGGAGTAACCTACAATGAGCAGTTCTTC
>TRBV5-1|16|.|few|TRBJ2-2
CASSFVPGRNTGELFF
TGCGCCAGCAGCTTCGTTCCTGGCAGAAACACCGGGGAGCTGTTTTTT
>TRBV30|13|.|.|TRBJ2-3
CAWSRGGGDTQYF
TGTGCCTGGAGTAGGGGGGGTGGAGATACGCAGTATTTT
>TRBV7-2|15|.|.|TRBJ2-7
CASSLVADSSYEQYF
TGTGCCAGCAGCCTCGTCGCCGACAGCTCCTACGAGCAGTACTTC
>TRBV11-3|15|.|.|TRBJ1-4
CASSRQFTTNEKLFF
TGTGCCAGCAGTCGACAGTTCACAACTAATGAAAAACTGTTTTTT
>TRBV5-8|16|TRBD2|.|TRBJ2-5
CASSLGSRGGEETQYF
TGTGCCAGCAGCTTGGGTTCTCGGGGGGGCGAAGAGACCCAGTACTTC
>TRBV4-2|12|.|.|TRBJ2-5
CASGGHQETQYF
TGTGCCAGCGGAGGGCACCAAGAGACCCAGTACTTC
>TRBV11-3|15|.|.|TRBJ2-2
CASRVVRGHTGELFF
TGTGCCAGCCGAGTCGTCAGGGGCCACACCGGGGAGCTGTTTTTT
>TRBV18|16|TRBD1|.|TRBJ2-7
CASSPGPGTGAYEQYF
TGTGCCAGCTCACCAGGTCCCGGGACAGGGGCGTACGAGCAGTACTTC
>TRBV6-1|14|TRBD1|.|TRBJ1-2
CASIYRGVNYGYTF
TGTGCCAGCATCTACAGGGGGGTGAACTATGGCTACACCTTC
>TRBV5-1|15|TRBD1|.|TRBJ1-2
CASSLEGQGFFGYTF
TGCGCCAGCAGCTTGGAGGGACAGGGTTTCTTTGGCTACACCTTC
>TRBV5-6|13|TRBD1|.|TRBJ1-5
CASSPTGVEPQHF
TGTGCCAGCAGCCCTACAGGGGTCGAGCCCCAGCATTTT
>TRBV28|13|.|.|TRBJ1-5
CASSPGLVQPQHF
TGTGCCAGCAGCCCGGGGTTAGTTCAGCCCCAGCATTTT
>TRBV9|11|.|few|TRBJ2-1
CASSVGDEQFF
TGTGCCAGCAGCGTAGGCGATGAGCAGTTCTTC
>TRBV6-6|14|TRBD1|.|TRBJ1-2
CASRDGQGKQGYTF
TGTGCCAGCAGGGACGGACAGGGGAAACAAGGCTACACCTTC
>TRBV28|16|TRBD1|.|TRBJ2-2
CASRSPGQDNTGELFF
TGTGCCAGCAGGTCACCGGGACAGGACAACACCGGGGAGCTGTTTTTT
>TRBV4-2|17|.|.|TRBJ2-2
CASSQDLGGGYDGELFF
TGTGCCAGCAGCCAAGATTTGGGGGGGGGCTACGACGGGGAGCTGTTTTTT
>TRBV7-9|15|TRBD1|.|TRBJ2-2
CAMTQGASNTGELFF
TGTGCCATGACACAGGGGGCATCGAACACCGGGGAGCTGTTTTTT
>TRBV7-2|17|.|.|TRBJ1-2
CASSYSGTATGGYGYTF
TGTGCCAGCAGCTATTCTGGGACCGCCACGGGGGGCTATGGCTACACCTTC
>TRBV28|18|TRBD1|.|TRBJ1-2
CASSLPLLNGDSPYGYTF
TGTGCCAGCAGTTTACCCCTTTTAAACGGGGACAGCCCCTATGGCTACACCTTC
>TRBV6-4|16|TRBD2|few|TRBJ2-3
CASSPGTNDGTDTQYF
TGTGCCAGCAGCCCGGGGACTAATGATGGCACAGATACGCAGTATTTT